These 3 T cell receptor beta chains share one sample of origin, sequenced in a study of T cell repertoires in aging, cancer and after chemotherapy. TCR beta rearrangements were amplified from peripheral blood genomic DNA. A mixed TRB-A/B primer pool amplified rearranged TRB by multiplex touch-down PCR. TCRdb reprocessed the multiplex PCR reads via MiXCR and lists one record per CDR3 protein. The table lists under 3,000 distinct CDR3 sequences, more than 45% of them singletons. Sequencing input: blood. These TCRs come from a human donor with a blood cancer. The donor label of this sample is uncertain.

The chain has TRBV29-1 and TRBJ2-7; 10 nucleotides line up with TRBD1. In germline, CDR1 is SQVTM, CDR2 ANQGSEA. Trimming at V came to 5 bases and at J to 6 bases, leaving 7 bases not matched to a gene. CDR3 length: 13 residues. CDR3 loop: CSVLRDRGSEQYF. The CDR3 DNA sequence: TGCAGCGTTCTCCGGGACAGGGGAAGCGAGCAGTACTTC.

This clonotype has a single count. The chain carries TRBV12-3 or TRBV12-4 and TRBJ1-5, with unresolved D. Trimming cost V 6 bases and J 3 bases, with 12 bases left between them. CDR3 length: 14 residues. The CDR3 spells CASSKGLVNQPQHF. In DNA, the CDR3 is TGTGCCAGCAGCAAGGGCCTGGTCAATCAGCCCCAGCATTTT.

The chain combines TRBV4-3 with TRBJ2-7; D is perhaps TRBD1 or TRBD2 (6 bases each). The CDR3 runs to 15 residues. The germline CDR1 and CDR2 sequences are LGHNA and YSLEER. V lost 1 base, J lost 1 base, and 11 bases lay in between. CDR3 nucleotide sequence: TGCGCCAGCAGCCAAGGCCAGGGGAGGTCCTACGAGCAGTACTTC. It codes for CASSQGQGRSYEQYF.